This T cell receptor beta chain was sequenced during a study of blood T cell repertoires in COVID-19. Looking at the study overall: Sites across the United States, Italy and Spain contributed samples from acute and convalescent COVID-19. The cDNA or gDNA used as material had been derived from T cells, B-cell-depleted T cells, or PBMCs.

The V end was cut by 1 base, the J end by 4 bases, with 10 bases between. Germline V gene data show CDR1 as SGHAT and CDR2 as FQNNGV. CDR3 length: 15 residues. This clone was observed once. Assay used: immunoSEQ multiplex PCR; TCRdb lists only in-frame clones, some missing. This table has roughly 160,000 clones, less than 85% appearing once. This chain links TRBV11-2 with TRBJ2-2; possibly TRBD2 for D (6 bases). The sequence was obtained from a woman aged 80 or older with acute or convalescent COVID-19. Source material: peripheral blood. The CDR3 spells CASSLGTTLTGELFF. DNA for the CDR3: TGTGCCAGCAGCTTAGGGACTACCCTCACCGGGGAGCTGTTTTTT.